The TCR beta chain described here comes from a study of T cell clonality in common variable immunodeficiency (dated by TCRdb to between 2014 and 2017). CDR1 SGHAT and CDR2 FQNNGV were looked up in the germline V gene. The CDR3 holds 11 amino acids from the cysteine to the phenylalanine. Of the CDR3's DNA, 24 bases were read; they are in frame from base 1. This clone has only a few counts. The specificity of this receptor is unknown. The CDR3 is cut off 3 residues early in the read; its end comes from the germline J gene. CVID samples and control samples contributed equivalent amounts of genomic DNA as sequencing input. For every sample, a 60 bp segment covering the rearranged TCRbeta CDR3 region was amplified and then sequenced. TCRbeta amplification used the immunoSEQ assay, a bias-corrected multiplex PCR with high-throughput sequencing. Processing in the source paper ran as follows. Each unique nucleotide sequence was treated as a clone and annotated with V, D and J genes, copy number and frequency. Sequences were labeled productive if in frame, and non-productive if out of frame or containing stop codons. Clonality was calculated from Shannon's entropy as previously described. The predicted amino acid sequences of productive clones were used to derive the mean CDR3 Kyte-Doolittle hydropathy. Scaled V gene usage was hierarchically clustered using Manhattan distance and complete linkage with the R hclust function. Sharing of clones by CDR3 amino acid sequence was evaluated through resampling of 12 repertoires per group over 100 rounds. The repertoires were searched for about 70 published EBV-specific TCRbeta sequences and some 250 published CMV-specific TCRbeta sequences. After a couple of CVID samples that produced fewer than 10,000 sequences were dropped from the analysis, around 40 CVID repertoires remained. TCRdb obtained this table from immuneACCESS and retained in-frame rearrangements with V and J assigned. These tables miss some clones; where compared with another copy, unresolved V genes account for less than half of the shortfall, and the remainder is unexplained. The DNA was the basis for D and trimming; V, J and clone size are from that table. In this sample, 40,000 to 45,000 clones appear, none counted once only. About 10% of the sample is in the top ten clones.

Both CVID patients and healthy controls were predominantly of Caucasian heritage. Heparinized peripheral whole blood samples of about 5 to 8.5 ml were obtained from each donor. Genomic DNA from adults with common variable immune deficiency (CVID) and from healthy adult controls was used to sequence TCRbeta CDR3 repertoires. The control group comprised around 22 healthy adult volunteers, about 12 female and approximately ten male, aged about 20 to 70 years with a mean age of around 35. Diluted blood was subjected to density centrifugation over Hypaque 1077 or Ficoll-Paque for isolation of peripheral blood mononuclear cells. Genomic DNA was obtained from unsorted mononuclear cells using either Qiagen column purification or a centrifugation-based method. Beyond this particular receptor, the publication reports: Even though DNA input was the same, control samples had an average of about 80,000 unique sequences each, compared with roughly 30,000 in CVID samples. CVID subjects shared fewer TCRbeta clones with each other than healthy controls did (p < 0.0001). Reportedly, TCRbeta sequences from CVID had fewer deletions and N-nucleotide insertions, and highly modified clones with 13 or more V deletions were absent from CVID. Correlations between repertoire features and clinical complications were limited by patient heterogeneity within the CVID cohort. Increased TCRbeta clonality was found in CVID subjects compared with healthy controls (t-test p = 0.018), with the increase being most characteristic of about a third of subjects. The authors noted that sequencing repertoires of T cell subpopulations would be needed to clarify what caused the increased clonality in CVID.

This chain is built from TRBV11-2 and TRBJ1-2, and possibly TRBD1, on 6 matching bases. The sequencing input was peripheral blood mononuclear cells. This TCR was sampled from a person aged 18 to 75 in good health. The CDR3 DNA, read in part, is TGTGCCAGCAGCCCAGGGGTAGGC. Translated, this gives CASSPGVG. The entire CDR3 reads CASSPGVGYTF. Supplemented by the reference TRBV11-2 and TRBJ1-2 proteins around the CDR3, the complete variable domain is EAGVAQSPRYKIIEKRQSVAFWCNPISGHATLYWYQQILGQGPKLLIQFQNNGVVDDSQLPKDRFSAERLKGVDSTLKIQPAKLEDSAVYLCASSPGVGYTFGSGTRLTVV.